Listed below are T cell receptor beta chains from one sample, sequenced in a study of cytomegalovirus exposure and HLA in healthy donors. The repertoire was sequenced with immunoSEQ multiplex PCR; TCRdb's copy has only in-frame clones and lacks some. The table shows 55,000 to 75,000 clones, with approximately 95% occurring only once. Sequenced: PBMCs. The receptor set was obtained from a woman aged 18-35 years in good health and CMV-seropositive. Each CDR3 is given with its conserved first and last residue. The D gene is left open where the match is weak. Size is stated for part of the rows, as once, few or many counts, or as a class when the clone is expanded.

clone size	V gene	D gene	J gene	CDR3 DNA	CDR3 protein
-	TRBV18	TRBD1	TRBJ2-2	TGTGCCAGCTTCATGATGACCGGGACAGGGGGCACCGGGGAGCTGTTTTTT	CASFMMTGTGGTGELFF
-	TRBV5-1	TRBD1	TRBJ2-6	TGCGCCAGCAGCTTTATGGGACAGGGTACAATCTCTGGGGCCAACGTCCTGACTTTC	CASSFMGQGTISGANVLTF
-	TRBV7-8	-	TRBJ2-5	TGTGCCAGCAGCGGCGGGGTAGCGGCTGGGGGGGAGACCCAGTACTTC	CASSGGVAAGGETQYF
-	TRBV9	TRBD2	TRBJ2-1	TGTGCCAGCAGCGGGAGACTAGCCCCTTACAATGAGCAGTTCTTC	CASSGRLAPYNEQFF
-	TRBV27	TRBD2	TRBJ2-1	TGTGCCAGCACGAGGCTAGCGGGAGATAATGAGCAGTTCTTC	CASTRLAGDNEQFF
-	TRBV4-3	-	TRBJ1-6	TGCGCCAGCAGCCAATCCGCACAGGGAAATTCACCCCTCCACTTT	CASSQSAQGNSPLHF
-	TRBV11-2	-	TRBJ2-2	TGTGCCAGCAGCTTAACAGGGTTTTCGACCACCGGGGAGCTGTTTTTT	CASSLTGFSTTGELFF
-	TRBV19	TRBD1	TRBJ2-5	TGTGCCAGCTCCCCGGACAGGCGGGAGACCCAGTACTTC	CASSPDRRETQYF
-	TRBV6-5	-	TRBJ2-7	TGTGCCAGCAGTTACGGGACGGGGGAGGAGTACTTC	CASSYGTGEEYF
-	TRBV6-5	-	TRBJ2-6	TGTGCCAGCAGCATAGTTGATTCTGGGGCCAACGTCCTGACTTTC	CASSIVDSGANVLTF
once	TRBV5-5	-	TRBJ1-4	TGTGCCAGCAGCTGGAGACAGATCGCAACTAATGAAAAACTGTTTTTT	CASSWRQIATNEKLFF
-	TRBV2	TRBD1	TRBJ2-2	TGTGCCAGCAGCGACAGGGGAAACACCGGGGAGCTGTTTTTT	CASSDRGNTGELFF
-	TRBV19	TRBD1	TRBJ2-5	TGTGCCAGTAGGTCTACAGGGGAAGAAACCCAGTACTTC	CASRSTGEETQYF
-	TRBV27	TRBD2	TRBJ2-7	TGTGCCAGCCGGCCGGGACTAGGAAGAGGATGGGAGCAGTACTTC	CASRPGLGRGWEQYF
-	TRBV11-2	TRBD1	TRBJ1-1	TGTGCCAGCAGCCCCGGACAGGGCGCAGAAAAAAGATACACTGAAGCTTTCTTT	CASSPGQGAEKRYTEAFF
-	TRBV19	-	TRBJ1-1	TGTGCCAGTAGTGGCAACAAGAACACTGAAGCTTTCTTT	CASSGNKNTEAFF
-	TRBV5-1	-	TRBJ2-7	TGCGCCAGCAGCTTCGCGGGCTACGAGCAGTACTTC	CASSFAGYEQYF
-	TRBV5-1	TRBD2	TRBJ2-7	TGCGCCAGCAGCGGTAGCGGGATGGGCTACGAGCAGTACTTC	CASSGSGMGYEQYF
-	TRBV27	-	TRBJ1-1	TGTGCCAGCAGTTTAATTGCGGGACCGAACACTGAAGCTTTCTTT	CASSLIAGPNTEAFF
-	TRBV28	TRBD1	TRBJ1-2	TGTGCCAGCAGTCTCCAAGGGGGCTGGTGGGGCTACACCTTC	CASSLQGGWWGYTF
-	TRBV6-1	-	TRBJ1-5	TGTGCCAGCAGTCCACTGGCAGGGAACTATCAGCCCCAGCATTTT	CASSPLAGNYQPQHF
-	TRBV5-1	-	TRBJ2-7	TGCGCCAGCAGTCCGGGGAGCTCCTACGAGCAGTACTTC	CASSPGSSYEQYF
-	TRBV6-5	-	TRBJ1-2	TGTGCCAGCAGCAGCAATTACAGGGATTTATGGGGCTACACCTTC	CASSSNYRDLWGYTF
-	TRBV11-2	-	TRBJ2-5	TGTGCCAGCAGCTTAGGGGAGGAGACCCAGTACTTC	CASSLGEETQYF
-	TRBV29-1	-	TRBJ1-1	TGCAGCGTAGCCGGGGGGGTCGGTGACACTGAAGCTTTCTTT	CSVAGGVGDTEAFF
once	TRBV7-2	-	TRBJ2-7	TGTGCCAGCAGCCCCTACTACGGGGGTCCCTCGAGCTACGAGCAGTACTTC	CASSPYYGGPSSYEQYF